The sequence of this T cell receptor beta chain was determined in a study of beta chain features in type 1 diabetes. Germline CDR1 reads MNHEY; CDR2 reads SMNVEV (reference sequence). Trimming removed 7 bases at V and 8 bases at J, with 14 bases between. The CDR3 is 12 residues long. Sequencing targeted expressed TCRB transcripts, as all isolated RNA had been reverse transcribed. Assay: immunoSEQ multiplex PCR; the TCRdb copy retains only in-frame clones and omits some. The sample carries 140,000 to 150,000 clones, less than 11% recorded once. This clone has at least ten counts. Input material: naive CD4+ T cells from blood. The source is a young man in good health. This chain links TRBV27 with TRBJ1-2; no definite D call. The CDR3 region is CASTRPEGGYTF. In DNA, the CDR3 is TGTGCCAGCACCAGACCCGAGGGCGGCTACACCTTC.